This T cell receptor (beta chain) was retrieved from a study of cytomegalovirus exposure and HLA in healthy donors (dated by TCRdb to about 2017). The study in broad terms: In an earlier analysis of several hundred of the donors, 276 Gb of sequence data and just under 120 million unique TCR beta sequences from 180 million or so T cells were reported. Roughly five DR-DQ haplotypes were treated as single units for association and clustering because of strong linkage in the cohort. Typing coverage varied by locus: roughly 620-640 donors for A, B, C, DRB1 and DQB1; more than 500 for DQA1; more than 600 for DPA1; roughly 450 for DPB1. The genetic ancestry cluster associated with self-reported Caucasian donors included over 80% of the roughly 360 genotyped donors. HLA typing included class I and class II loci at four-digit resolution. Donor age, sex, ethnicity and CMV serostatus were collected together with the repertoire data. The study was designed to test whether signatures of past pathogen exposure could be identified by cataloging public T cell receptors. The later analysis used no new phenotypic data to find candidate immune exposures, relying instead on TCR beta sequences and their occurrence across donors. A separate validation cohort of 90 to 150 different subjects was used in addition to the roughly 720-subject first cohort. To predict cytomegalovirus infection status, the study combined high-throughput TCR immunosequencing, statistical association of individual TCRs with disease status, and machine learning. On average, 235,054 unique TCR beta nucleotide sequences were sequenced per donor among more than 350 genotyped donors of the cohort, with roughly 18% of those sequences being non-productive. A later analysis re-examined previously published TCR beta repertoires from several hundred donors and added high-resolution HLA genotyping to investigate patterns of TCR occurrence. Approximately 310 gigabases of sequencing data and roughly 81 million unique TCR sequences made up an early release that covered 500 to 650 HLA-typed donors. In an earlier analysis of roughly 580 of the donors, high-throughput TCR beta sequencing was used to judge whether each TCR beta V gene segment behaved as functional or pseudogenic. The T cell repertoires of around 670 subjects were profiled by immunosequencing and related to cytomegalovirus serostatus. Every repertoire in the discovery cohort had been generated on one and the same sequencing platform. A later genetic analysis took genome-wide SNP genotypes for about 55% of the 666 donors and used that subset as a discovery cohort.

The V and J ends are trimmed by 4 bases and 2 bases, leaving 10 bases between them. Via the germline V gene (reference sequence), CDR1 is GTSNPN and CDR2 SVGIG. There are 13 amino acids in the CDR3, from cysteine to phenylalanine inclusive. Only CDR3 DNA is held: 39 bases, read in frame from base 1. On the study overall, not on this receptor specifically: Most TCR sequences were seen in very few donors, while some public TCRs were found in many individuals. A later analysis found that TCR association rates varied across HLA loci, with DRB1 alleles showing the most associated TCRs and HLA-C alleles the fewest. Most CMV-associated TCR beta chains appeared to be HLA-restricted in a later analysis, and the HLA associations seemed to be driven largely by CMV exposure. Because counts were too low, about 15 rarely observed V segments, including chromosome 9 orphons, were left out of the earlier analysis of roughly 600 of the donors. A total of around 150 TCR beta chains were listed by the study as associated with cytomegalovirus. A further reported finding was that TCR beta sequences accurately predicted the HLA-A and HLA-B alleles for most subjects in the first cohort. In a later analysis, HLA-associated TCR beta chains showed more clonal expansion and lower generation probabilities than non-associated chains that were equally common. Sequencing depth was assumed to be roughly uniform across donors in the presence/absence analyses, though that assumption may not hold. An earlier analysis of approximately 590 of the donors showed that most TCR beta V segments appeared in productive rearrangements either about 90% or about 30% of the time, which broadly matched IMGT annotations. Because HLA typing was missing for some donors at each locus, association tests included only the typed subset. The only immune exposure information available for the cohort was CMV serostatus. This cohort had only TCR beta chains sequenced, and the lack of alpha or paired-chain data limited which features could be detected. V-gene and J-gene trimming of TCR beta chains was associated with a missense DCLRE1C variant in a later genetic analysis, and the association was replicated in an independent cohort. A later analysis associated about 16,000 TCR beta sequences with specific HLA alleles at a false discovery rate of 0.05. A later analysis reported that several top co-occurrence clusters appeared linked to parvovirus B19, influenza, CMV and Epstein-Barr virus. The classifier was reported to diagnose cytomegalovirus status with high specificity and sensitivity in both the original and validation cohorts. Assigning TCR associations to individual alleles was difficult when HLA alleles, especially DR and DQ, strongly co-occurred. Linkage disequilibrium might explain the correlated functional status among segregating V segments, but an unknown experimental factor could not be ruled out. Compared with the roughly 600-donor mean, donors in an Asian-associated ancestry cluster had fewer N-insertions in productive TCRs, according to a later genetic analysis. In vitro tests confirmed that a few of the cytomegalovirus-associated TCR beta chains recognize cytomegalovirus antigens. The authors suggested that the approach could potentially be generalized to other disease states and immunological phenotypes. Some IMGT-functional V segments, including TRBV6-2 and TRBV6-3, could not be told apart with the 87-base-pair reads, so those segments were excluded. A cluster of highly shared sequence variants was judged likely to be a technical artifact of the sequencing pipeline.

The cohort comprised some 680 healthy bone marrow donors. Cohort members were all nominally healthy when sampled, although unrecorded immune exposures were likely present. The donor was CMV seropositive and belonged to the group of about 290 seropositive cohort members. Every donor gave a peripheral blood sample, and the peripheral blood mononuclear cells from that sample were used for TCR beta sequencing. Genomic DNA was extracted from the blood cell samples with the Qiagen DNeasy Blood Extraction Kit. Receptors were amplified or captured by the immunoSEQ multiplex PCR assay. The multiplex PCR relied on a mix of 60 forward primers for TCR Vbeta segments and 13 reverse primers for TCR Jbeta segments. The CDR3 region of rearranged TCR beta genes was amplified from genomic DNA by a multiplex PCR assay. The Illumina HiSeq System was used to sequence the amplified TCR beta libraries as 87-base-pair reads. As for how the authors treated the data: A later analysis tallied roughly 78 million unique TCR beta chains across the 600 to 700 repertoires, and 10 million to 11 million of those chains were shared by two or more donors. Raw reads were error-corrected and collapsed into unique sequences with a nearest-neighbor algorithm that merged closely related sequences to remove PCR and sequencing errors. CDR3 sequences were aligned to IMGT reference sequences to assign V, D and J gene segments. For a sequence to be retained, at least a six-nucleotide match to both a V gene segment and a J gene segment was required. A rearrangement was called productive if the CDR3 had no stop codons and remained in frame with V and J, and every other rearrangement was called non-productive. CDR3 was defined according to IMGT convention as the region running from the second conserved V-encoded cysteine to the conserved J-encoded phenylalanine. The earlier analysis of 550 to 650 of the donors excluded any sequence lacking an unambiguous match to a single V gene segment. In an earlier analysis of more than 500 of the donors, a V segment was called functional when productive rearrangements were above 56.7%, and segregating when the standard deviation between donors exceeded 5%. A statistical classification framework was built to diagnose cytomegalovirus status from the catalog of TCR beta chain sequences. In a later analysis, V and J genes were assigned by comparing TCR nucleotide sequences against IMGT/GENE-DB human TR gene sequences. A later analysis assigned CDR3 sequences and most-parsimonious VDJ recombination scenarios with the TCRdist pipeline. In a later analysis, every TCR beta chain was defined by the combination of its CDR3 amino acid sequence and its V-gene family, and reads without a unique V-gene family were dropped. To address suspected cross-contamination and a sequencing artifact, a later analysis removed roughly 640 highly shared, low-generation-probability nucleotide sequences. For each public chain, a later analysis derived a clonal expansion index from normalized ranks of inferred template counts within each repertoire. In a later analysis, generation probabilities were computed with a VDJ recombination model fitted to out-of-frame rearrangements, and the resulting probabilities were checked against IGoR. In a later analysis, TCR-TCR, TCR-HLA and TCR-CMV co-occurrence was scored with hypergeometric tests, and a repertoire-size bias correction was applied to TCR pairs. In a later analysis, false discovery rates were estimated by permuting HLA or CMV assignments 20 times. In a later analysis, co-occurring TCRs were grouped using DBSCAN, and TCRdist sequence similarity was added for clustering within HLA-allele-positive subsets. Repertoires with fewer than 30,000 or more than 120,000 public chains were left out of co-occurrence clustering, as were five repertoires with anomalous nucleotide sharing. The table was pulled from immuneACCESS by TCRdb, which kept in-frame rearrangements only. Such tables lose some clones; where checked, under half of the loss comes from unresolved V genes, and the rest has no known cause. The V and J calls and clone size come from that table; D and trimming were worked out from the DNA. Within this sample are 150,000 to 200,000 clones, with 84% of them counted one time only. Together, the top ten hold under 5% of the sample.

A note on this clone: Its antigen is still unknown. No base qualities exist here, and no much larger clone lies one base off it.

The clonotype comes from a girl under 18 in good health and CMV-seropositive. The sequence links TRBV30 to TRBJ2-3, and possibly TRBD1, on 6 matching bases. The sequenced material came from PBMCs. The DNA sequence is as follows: TGTGCCTGGAACTACAGGGTCACAGATACGCAGTATTTT. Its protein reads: CAWNYRVTDTQYF.